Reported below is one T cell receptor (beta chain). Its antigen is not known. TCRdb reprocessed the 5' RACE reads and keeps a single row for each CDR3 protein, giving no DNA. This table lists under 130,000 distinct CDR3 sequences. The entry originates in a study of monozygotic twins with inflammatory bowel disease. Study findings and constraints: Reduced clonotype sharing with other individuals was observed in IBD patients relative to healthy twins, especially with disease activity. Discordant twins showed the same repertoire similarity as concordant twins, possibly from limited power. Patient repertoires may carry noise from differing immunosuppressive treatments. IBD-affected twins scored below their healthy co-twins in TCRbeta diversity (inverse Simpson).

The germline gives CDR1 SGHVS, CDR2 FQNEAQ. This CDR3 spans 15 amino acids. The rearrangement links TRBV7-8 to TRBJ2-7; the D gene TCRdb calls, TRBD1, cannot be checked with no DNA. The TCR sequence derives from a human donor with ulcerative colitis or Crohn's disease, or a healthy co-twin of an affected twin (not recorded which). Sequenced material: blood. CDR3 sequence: CASSNYLGAPYEQYF. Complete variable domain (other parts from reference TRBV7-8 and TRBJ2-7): GAGVSQSPRYKVAKRGQDVALRCDPISGHVSLFWYQQALGQGPEFLTYFQNEAQLDKSGLPSDRFFAERPEGSVSTLKIQRTQQEDSAVYLCASSNYLGAPYEQYFGPGTRLTVT.